These 19 T cell receptor beta chains came from one sample sequenced in a study of neurological immune-mediated disorders. TCRdb independently ran MiXCR on the 5' RACE reads; one entry per CDR3 protein. Found here are around 15,000 distinct CDR3 sequences, 8.5% to 10% of them singletons; the top ten hold over 40%. Sequencing was performed on CD8+ T cells from blood. The receptor source for this set is a man aged 45-65 years in good health.

This clonotype was seen repeatedly, ten times or more. The genes are TRBV7-9 and TRBJ1-3; D uncertain. This CDR3 spans 14 amino acids. The germline gives CDR1 SEHNR, CDR2 FQNEAQ (reference sequence). The V end lost 5 bases, the J end lost 0 bases, and 8 bases lay between the germline ends. CDR3 nucleotides: TGTGCCAGCAGCCCGAAATACTCTGGAAACACCATATATTTT. It translates to CASSPKYSGNTIYF.

This clonotype was seen at least ten times. The rearrangement links TRBV20-1 to TRBJ2-5; perhaps TRBD2 as D (5 bases). This CDR3 comprises 15 residues. V lost 3 bases and J lost 5, with 19 bases in between. Germline-derived CDR1 and CDR2 are DFQATT and SNEGSKA (reference sequence). Here the CDR3 DNA reads TGCAGTGCTAGTCTGGTTCGGGGTGTTGGGGAGACCCAGTACTTC. Translation gives CSASLVRGVGETQYF.

The chain has TRBV27 and TRBJ2-7; D perhaps matches TRBD1 (5 bases). Trimming left V 0 bases short and J 7 bases short, with 13 bases between. CDR1 is MNHEY, CDR2 SMNVEV, per germline (reference sequence). The CDR3 is 14 amino acids. Here the CDR3 reads CASSLSAQGQEQYF. The CDR3 DNA follows: TGTGCCAGCAGTTTATCGGCTCAGGGTCAGGAGCAGTACTTC.

This clonotype appeared many times. The chain uses TRBV5-1 and TRBJ2-7, with TRBD1 matching over 11 bases. This CDR3 comprises 14 residues. Germline CDR1 and CDR2: SGHRS and YFSETQ. Trimming removed 4 bases from V and 7 bases from J; junction bases left unmatched: 7. CDR3 in amino acids: CASSVGQGVLEQYF. The CDR3 coding sequence is TGCGCCAGCAGCGTGGGACAGGGGGTTCTGGAGCAGTACTTC.

Many counts were recorded for this clonotype. The V gene is TRBV5-1, the J gene TRBJ2-7, with TRBD1 identical over 9 bases. V was clipped by 4 bases and J by 3 bases; unmatched bases: 8. Germline V gene data show CDR1 as SGHRS and CDR2 as YFSETQ. This CDR3 is built from 15 residues. CDR3 loop: CASSPPGQGFYEQYF. The CDR3 region has the DNA TGCGCCAGCAGCCCGCCGGGACAGGGTTTCTACGAGCAGTACTTC.

There are many counts of this clonotype. This chain joins TRBV6-6 and TRBJ2-1; no definite D call. Between the trimmed V and J ends, which lost 2 bases and 4 bases, there was a span of 12 bases. The CDR3 totals 15 residues. The germline V gene encodes CDR1 MNHNY and CDR2 SVGAGI (reference sequence). CDR3 sequence (DNA): TGTGCCAGCAGTTACCCCGACGGCTTTTACAATGAGCAGTTCTTC. Its protein product is CASSYPDGFYNEQFF.

This clonotype was observed many times. The gene calls are TRBV29-1 and TRBJ2-7; 11 nucleotides match TRBD2. The germline gives CDR1 SQVTM, CDR2 ANQGSEA. The CDR3 contains 18 residues. With V trimmed by 4 bases and J by 4 bases, 18 bases remained unmatched. This chain's CDR3 is CSVAGSLAGEQLGYEQYF. DNA of the CDR3: TGCAGCGTTGCAGGGTCACTAGCGGGAGAACAATTGGGTTACGAGCAGTACTTC.

This clonotype was observed at least ten times. The chain links TRBV20-1 to TRBJ2-5, with 8 bases that match TRBD1. The length of the CDR3 is 14 residues. CDR1 is DFQATT and CDR2 is SNEGSKA in the germline V gene (reference sequence). V lost 3 bases, J lost 9 bases, and 12 bases stayed unmatched. The chain's CDR3 is CSASKQGEVLSQYF. DNA for the CDR3: TGCAGTGCTAGCAAACAGGGGGAAGTTCTTTCCCAGTACTTC.

In this sample, this clonotype turned up a few times. This chain uses TRBV5-1 with TRBJ1-1; D unresolved. V lost 2 bases to trimming and J lost 4 bases, with 12 bases between them. This CDR3 spans 14 amino acids. Germline V gives CDR1 SGHRS, CDR2 YFSETQ. The CDR3 DNA reads as TGCGCCAGCAGCTTTCGTAAAGGTGGCACTGAAGCTTTCTTT. Protein sequence: CASSFRKGGTEAFF.

This clonotype was observed many times. The chain couples TRBV6-4 to TRBJ2-2, with D possibly matching TRBD1 (6 bases). Trimming took 3 bases from V and 3 from J, leaving 8 bases between them. Germline loops: CDR1 MRHNA, CDR2 SNTAGT. This CDR3 comprises 14 residues. CDR3 nucleotides: TGTGCCAGCAGTGAGGGGGCGCACACCGGGGAGCTGTTTTTT. It translates to CASSEGAHTGELFF.

This clonotype showed up many times. CDR3 protein: CASSEGQGADEQFF. CDR3 nucleotides: TGTGCCAGCAGCGAAGGACAGGGGGCAGATGAGCAGTTCTTC. This chain uses TRBV5-5 with TRBJ2-1, with 11 positions matching TRBD1. Trimming at V came to 4 bases and at J to 8 bases, leaving 5 bases not matched to a gene. CDR3 length: 14 amino acids. Germline V gene data show CDR1 as SGHKS and CDR2 as YYEKEE (reference sequence). Full variable domain (rest looked up from reference TRBV5-5 and TRBJ2-1): DAGVTQSPTHLIKTRGQQVTLRCSPISGHKSVSWYQQVLGQGPQFIFQYYEKEERGRGNFPDRFSARQFPNYSSELNVNALLLGDSALYLCASSEGQGADEQFFGPGTRLTVL.

This clonotype was detected ten times or more. This sequence joins TRBV6-1 and TRBJ2-7; 13 bases are a match to TRBD2. The CDR3 runs 13 residues. CDR1 and CDR2 from the germline V gene are MNHNS and SASEGT. The V and J ends lost 9 bases and 2 bases, in that order; junction bases with no gene match: 1. The CDR3 DNA follows: TGTGCCAGTGGGACTAGCGGGGCCTACGAGCAGTACTTC. Translation gives CASGTSGAYEQYF.

This clonotype was found many times. A read error may account for a junction end that differs from germline. The chain uses TRBV11-2 and TRBJ2-5, with 8 bases fitting TRBD1. CDR3 size: 13 residues. Germline V gene data show CDR1 as SGHAT and CDR2 as FQNNGV. CDR3: CASSLDYRTGLHF. The CDR3 region has the DNA TGTGCCAGCAGCTTAGATTATCGGACAGGGTTGCACTTC. The full variable domain, with the rest looked up from reference TRBV11-2 and TRBJ2-5, is EAGVAQSPRYKIIEKRQSVAFWCNPISGHATLYWYQQILGQGPKLLIQFQNNGVVDDSQLPKDRFSAERLKGVDSTLKIQPAKLEDSAVYLCASSLDYRTGLHFGPGTRLLVL.

This clonotype was recorded a few times. The CDR3 nucleotides are TGTGCCAGTAGTTTTACTAGCGGGACCTACGAGCAGTACTTC. This sequence encodes CASSFTSGTYEQYF. This sequence joins TRBV19 and TRBJ2-7; 10 bases are shared with TRBD2. Germline loops: CDR1 LNHDA, CDR2 SQIVND (reference sequence). The CDR3 contains 14 residues. After removal of 5 bases from V and 2 bases from J, the junction contained 3 bases not matched to a gene.

This clonotype was seen at least ten times. V and J are TRBV5-1 and TRBJ1-5, with D possibly matching TRBD1 (5 bases). CDR1 SGHRS and CDR2 YFSETQ come from the germline V gene. The V and J ends lost 4 bases and 5 bases respectively, with 13 bases between them. The CDR3 is made up of 14 amino acids. The CDR3, as DNA: TGCGCCAGCAGCCTCGGGACTGAGTATCAGCCCCAGCATTTT. Its translation: CASSLGTEYQPQHF. The whole variable domain, filled in from reference TRBV5-1 and TRBJ1-5, reads KAGVTQTPRYLIKTRGQQVTLSCSPISGHRSVSWYQQTPGQGLQFLFEYFSETQRNKGNFPGRFSGRQFSNSRSEMNVSTLELGDSALYLCASSLGTEYQPQHFGDGTRLSIL.

This clonotype was found many times. The chain joins TRBV21-1 to TRBJ2-7; TRBD1, the D gene given by the table, was not confirmed from the DNA. TRBV21-1 is deemed a pseudogene. The CDR3 has 16 residues. The CDR3 sequence: CASSWARDRDNYEQYF. The CDR3 bases are TGTGCCAGCAGTTGGGCCCGGGACAGGGACAACTACGAGCAGTACTTC.

This clonotype was counted many times. V is TRBV7-2 and J is TRBJ2-1; TRBD2 is a possible D gene (6 bases). The V and J ends lost 5 bases and 4 bases respectively, with 9 bases between them. This CDR3 spans 13 amino acids. The germline CDR1 and CDR2 sequences are SGHTA and FQGNSA. The CDR3, as DNA: TGTGCCAGCAGCGAGGGACTTTACAATGAGCAGTTCTTC. It is translated as CASSEGLYNEQFF.

This clonotype showed up just a few times. The chain carries TRBV6-6 and TRBJ2-3, with 8 positions matching TRBD1. V was pared by 6 bases and J by 3 bases, with 11 bases of the junction left unmatched. CDR1 is MNHNY and CDR2 is SVGAGI in the germline V gene (reference sequence). The CDR3 is 16 amino acids. In DNA, the CDR3 is TGTGCCAGCAGCCCTGCTCAGGGGGCCTATACAGATACGCAGTATTTT. It is translated as CASSPAQGAYTDTQYF.

This clonotype was detected ten times or more. The chain has TRBV20-1 and TRBJ2-2; D is uncertain. The CDR3 consists of 13 residues. The V end lost 0 bases, the J end lost 5 bases, and 7 bases lay between the germline ends. Germline V gene sequence: CDR1 DFQATT, CDR2 SNEGSKA (reference sequence). This CDR3 reads CSAREYGTGELFF. The CDR3 DNA reads as TGCAGTGCTAGAGAATACGGAACCGGGGAGCTGTTTTTT.